The 9 T cell receptor beta chains below come from one sample, sequenced in a study of blood T cell repertoires in COVID-19. Clones were read by immunoSEQ multiplex PCR, and TCRdb kept only the in-frame ones, dropping some. The sample shows roughly 94,000 clones, 80% to 90% of them seen only once. The specimen sequenced was peripheral blood. These receptor sequences come from a man aged 60 to 69 with acute or convalescent COVID-19.

The table lists this clone with a count of one. The chain couples TRBV19 to TRBJ1-3; D is uncertain. The V end lost 4 bases, the J end lost 0 bases, and 7 bases lay between the germline ends. Germline assignment: CDR1 LNHDA and CDR2 SQIVND (reference sequence). CDR3 length equals 14 residues. The CDR3 region is CASSRASSGNTIYF. The CDR3 DNA reads as TGTGCCAGTAGTAGGGCCTCCTCTGGAAACACCATATATTTT.

This clone occurred once. The chain couples TRBV2 to TRBJ2-5; D gene unclear. The CDR3 totals 14 residues. The germline V gene has CDR1 SNHLY and CDR2 FYNNEI. Trimming left V 1 base short and J 1 base short, with 7 bases between. CDR3 region: CASSEDRTQETQYF. CDR3 nucleotides: TGTGCCAGCAGTGAAGACAGAACCCAAGAGACCCAGTACTTC.

This sequence joins TRBV11-2 and TRBJ1-5; weak D call: TRBD1 (6 bases). Per the germline V gene, CDR1 is SGHAT and CDR2 is FQNNGV. V was shortened by 1 base and J by 2 bases, with 21 bases between the two germline ends. CDR3 length: 19 residues. The CDR3 DNA is TGTGCCAGCAGCTTAGTGGGGGGGCACAGGGTCCAGGGCAATCAGCCCCAGCATTTT. It translates to CASSLVGGHRVQGNQPQHF.

The chain combines TRBV14 with TRBJ2-1; D gene uncertain. The germline V gene has CDR1 SGHDN and CDR2 FVKESK. V was shortened by 5 bases and J by 4 bases, with 12 bases between the two germline ends. CDR3 length: 14 amino acids. CDR3 in DNA: TGTGCCAGCAGCTATAAAGTCACATACAATGAGCAGTTCTTC. Translating it yields CASSYKVTYNEQFF.

The chain combines TRBV27 with TRBJ2-2; tentatively, D is TRBD2 (5 bases). Trimming cost V 2 bases and J 3 bases, with 19 bases left between them. CDR3 length equals 18 residues. Germline CDR1 MNHEY, CDR2 SMNVEV (reference sequence). The CDR3 DNA sequence: TGTGCCAGCAGTTTAGCCTTCGCATACGAGGGAGACACCGGGGAGCTGTTTTTT. This encodes CASSLAFAYEGDTGELFF.

The chain combines TRBV2 with TRBJ1-5; TRBD1 is a possible D gene (6 bases). Germline CDR1 is SNHLY and CDR2 is FYNNEI. V gave up 7 bases and J gave up 4 bases, with 14 bases separating them. The CDR3 is 14 amino acids. Here the CDR3 reads CASNKGGVNQPQHF. The CDR3 region has the DNA TGTGCCAGCAATAAAGGGGGGGTTAATCAGCCCCAGCATTTT.

This clone appeared once. This chain links TRBV5-4 with TRBJ1-2, with 10 bases matching TRBD1. With 0 bases clipped from V and 5 bases from J, the junction kept 4 bases outside the gene matches. The CDR3 runs to 15 residues. Per the germline V gene, CDR1 is SGHNT and CDR2 is YYREEE (reference sequence). For the CDR3, the DNA is TGTGCCAGCAGCTTGGGGGACAGGGGCATGTATGGCTACACCTTC. This sequence encodes CASSLGDRGMYGYTF.

The chain employs TRBV18 and TRBJ2-5; 11 nucleotides agree with TRBD1. With V trimmed by 6 bases and J by 4 bases, 7 bases remained unmatched. This CDR3 contains 15 residues. Germline loops: CDR1 KGHSH, CDR2 LQKENI. As DNA, the CDR3 is TGTGCCAGCTCCAATGGACAGGGGGCTCCAGAGACCCAGTACTTC. It translates to CASSNGQGAPETQYF.

The V call is TRBV28, the J call TRBJ1-6; D call uncertain. The CDR3 totals 14 residues. V lost 7 bases and J lost 10, with 17 bases in between. Germline-derived CDR1 and CDR2 are MDHEN and SYDVKM. The chain's CDR3 is CASKSAGGRSPLHF. The CDR3 region has the DNA TGTGCCAGCAAATCAGCAGGAGGACGATCACCCCTCCACTTT.